The subject of this entry is one T cell receptor (beta chain). The data are from a study of blood T cell repertoires in COVID-19. Study processing details: Scientists estimated how many nucleated cells there were by amplifying reference gene primers. Clones were read by immunoSEQ multiplex PCR, and TCRdb kept only the in-frame ones, dropping some. That table furnishes V, J and clone size, whereas the DNA furnished D and trimming. The sample carries 250,000 to 350,000 clones, around 90% recorded once. This CDR3 has 14 residues. J gave up 1 base and V 5 bases, and 4 bases lay outside the gene matches. CDR1 is MNHEY and CDR2 is SVGAGI in the germline V gene. Recruitment covered about 25 US areas and drew participants whose ages spanned roughly 18 to 100 years. In Cohort 3, a recovered donor had either two negative PCRs, clearance, or symptom resolution.

J is TRBJ1-1 and V is TRBV6-5, with 7 bases that match TRBD1. The sequence derives from a woman in her 30s who had recovered from COVID-19. The sample comprised PBMCs or T cells enriched from blood (not recorded which). CDR3 in DNA: TGTGCCAGCAGTACCTACAGGGGGAACACTGAAGCTTTCTTT. It encodes CASSTYRGNTEAFF.